Each of the 10 T cell receptor beta chains below was sequenced from the same sample in a study of shared clonotypes between healthy human individuals. The repertoire was sequenced with immunoSEQ multiplex PCR; TCRdb's copy has only in-frame clones and lacks some. This sample yields about 2.4 million clones, of which under 95% are seen a single time; more than 0.35% belongs to the top ten. The specimen sequenced was naive CD4+ T cells from PBMCs. Sample subset: CD45RA+ positively selected. These receptors originate from a man in his late teens or twenties in good health. Some clones in this sample may be carry-over from other donors' samples.

This clone was seen only once. The V and J genes are TRBV11-1 and TRBJ1-5; D unresolved. The CDR3 totals 16 residues. The V end was cut by 2 bases, the J end by 4 bases, with 15 bases between. Per the germline V gene, CDR1 is SGHAT and CDR2 is FQDESV (reference sequence). CDR3 bases: TGTGCCAGCAGCTTATCCCGGAACTCGGAGAATCAGCCCCAGCATTTT. This translates into CASSLSRNSENQPQHF.

This rearrangement joins TRBV11-2 to TRBJ2-1, with TRBD2 matching 10 bases. Germline-derived CDR1 and CDR2 are SGHAT and FQNNGV. Trimming cost V 5 bases and J 7 bases; bases outside gene matches: 8. The CDR3 spans 15 residues. The CDR3, as DNA: TGTGCCAGCAGCACCAGCGGGAGGGCCATTAATGAGCAGTTCTTC. Translation gives CASSTSGRAINEQFF.

This chain connects TRBV30 to TRBJ2-5; 10 nucleotides align to TRBD2. CDR1 and CDR2 from the germline V gene are GTSNPN and SVGIG (reference sequence). The V and J ends lost 8 bases and 2 bases, in that order; junction bases with no gene match: 11. This CDR3 is built from 15 residues. The DNA of the CDR3 is TGTGCCGGCGAAAAGGGACTAGCGCCACAAGAGACCCAGTACTTC. Encoded protein: CAGEKGLAPQETQYF.

The chain recombines TRBV7-7 with TRBJ1-2; maybe TRBD1 (6 bases). Germline assignment: CDR1 SSHAT and CDR2 FNYEAQ (reference sequence). Deletions cut 7 bases from V and 4 bases from J, with 19 bases between. CDR3 length: 15 amino acids. The CDR3 DNA is TGTGCCAGCATGACGGCCACAGGGACGACCTATGGCTACACCTTC. As protein: CASMTATGTTYGYTF.

The rearrangement uses TRBV2 and TRBJ2-4, with D uncertain. Trimming shortened V by 6 bases and J by 1 base, and 7 bases separated the two germline ends. The CDR3 extends over 13 amino acids. Germline values: CDR1 SNHLY, CDR2 FYNNEI. The CDR3: CASSPPAKNIQYF. The CDR3 nucleotides are TGTGCCAGCAGCCCCCCGGCCAAAAACATTCAGTACTTC.

This clone was counted only a few times. The J gene is TRBJ1-1, the V gene TRBV7-2, with D maybe TRBD1 (5 bases). Germline V lookup: CDR1 SGHTA, CDR2 FQGNSA. The CDR3 sequence is 14 residues long. The V end was cut by 8 bases, the J end by 5 bases, with 18 bases between. The CDR3 nucleotides are TGTGCCAGCTCGCTGAGTAGGGGCAGAACTGAAGCTTTCTTT. Protein: CASSLSRGRTEAFF.

The V call is TRBV28, the J call TRBJ2-2; no clear D gene. Germline V gene lookup returns CDR1 MDHEN and CDR2 SYDVKM. With 10 bases removed from V and 0 bases from J, the gap between germline ends came to 9 bases. There are 13 residues in the CDR3. In nucleotides, the CDR3 is TGTGCCAACAAGGGATCGAACACCGGGGAGCTGTTTTTT. It translates to CANKGSNTGELFF.

The genes are TRBV5-8 and TRBJ1-1, with a possible D match to TRBD1 (6 bases). V was cut by 2 bases and J by 2 bases, with 16 bases left in between. The CDR3 runs 16 residues. Germline lookup yields CDR1 SGHTS and CDR2 YDEGEE. The CDR3 region is CASSFTWGQGNTEAFF. The CDR3 DNA reads as TGTGCCAGCAGCTTTACCTGGGGGCAGGGCAACACTGAAGCTTTCTTT.

The V and J genes are TRBV7-8 and TRBJ2-5; 11 bases match TRBD2. This CDR3 spans 16 amino acids. Germline-derived CDR1 and CDR2 are SGHVS and FQNEAQ. The J segment lost 3 bases and the V segment lost 0 bases, leaving 3 bases of the junction unmatched. CDR3 sequence reads: CASSLALGLAEETQYF. The CDR3 DNA follows: TGTGCCAGCAGCTTAGCGTTGGGACTAGCGGAAGAGACCCAGTACTTC.

This clone was counted a few times. The chain combines TRBV2 with TRBJ2-7; possible D gene TRBD1, 6 bases. V was shortened by 7 bases and J by 7 bases, with 20 bases between the two germline ends. The CDR3 runs to 14 residues. Germline V gives CDR1 SNHLY, CDR2 FYNNEI. CDR3 nucleotides: TGTGCCAGCAATACTCCCGTGGGGGCTTTTGAGCAGTACTTC. Residues: CASNTPVGAFEQYF.